Listed below are T cell receptor beta chains from one sample, sequenced in a study of blood T cell repertoires in COVID-19. The method was immunoSEQ multiplex PCR; TCRdb's version includes in-frame clones alone and lacks a portion of them. The sample has 100,000 to 150,000 clones, around four fifths seen once. The sequenced sample was peripheral blood. Receptors were obtained from a man aged 60-69 years with acute or convalescent COVID-19. Both conserved end residues are part of each CDR3. Fields, in order: J gene, V gene, D gene, clone size, CDR3 protein, CDR3 DNA. A D gene is named only where the DNA matches it firmly. Clone size is given for some rows only: seen once, a few or many times, or a class if the clone is expanded.

j_call: TRBJ1-1
v_call: TRBV10-1
d_call: TRBD1
clone_size: .
cdr3_aa: CASSESKRGQTEAFF
cdr3_nt: TGCGCCAGCAGTGAGTCCAAAAGGGGGCAGACTGAAGCTTTCTTT

j_call: TRBJ2-3
v_call: TRBV18
d_call: .
clone_size: .
cdr3_aa: CASSPEGYNTQYF
cdr3_nt: TGTGCCAGCTCACCAGAGGGTTACAATACGCAGTATTTT

j_call: TRBJ2-2
v_call: TRBV15
d_call: TRBD1
clone_size: .
cdr3_aa: CATWDRNTGELFF
cdr3_nt: TGTGCCACCTGGGACAGGAACACCGGGGAGCTGTTTTTT

j_call: TRBJ1-2
v_call: TRBV27
d_call: .
clone_size: .
cdr3_aa: CASSFPSRTNYGYTF
cdr3_nt: TGTGCCAGCAGTTTTCCCTCGAGGACTAACTATGGCTACACCTTC

j_call: TRBJ2-2
v_call: TRBV9
d_call: .
clone_size: medium-sized
cdr3_aa: CASSAVDTGELFF
cdr3_nt: TGTGCCAGCAGCGCGGTGGACACCGGGGAGCTGTTTTTT

j_call: TRBJ2-3
v_call: TRBV6-5
d_call: .
clone_size: .
cdr3_aa: CASSSQPGVNTDTQYF
cdr3_nt: TGTGCCAGCAGTTCTCAACCGGGAGTTAACACAGATACGCAGTATTTT

j_call: TRBJ2-3
v_call: TRBV19
d_call: .
clone_size: .
cdr3_aa: CASSDYGGPTDTQYF
cdr3_nt: TGTGCCAGTAGTGACTATGGCGGACCCACAGATACGCAGTATTTT

j_call: TRBJ2-1
v_call: TRBV5-1
d_call: TRBD2
clone_size: .
cdr3_aa: CASRTRDYTNEQFF
cdr3_nt: TGCGCCAGCAGGACGCGGGACTATACCAATGAGCAGTTCTTC

j_call: TRBJ2-7
v_call: TRBV28
d_call: TRBD2
clone_size: .
cdr3_aa: CASSLGGASSYEQYF
cdr3_nt: TGTGCCAGCAGCCTGGGAGGGGCCTCCTCCTACGAGCAGTACTTC

j_call: TRBJ2-7
v_call: TRBV4-2
d_call: TRBD2
clone_size: .
cdr3_aa: CASSQGLAGAGYEQYF
cdr3_nt: TGTGCCAGCAGCCAAGGACTAGCGGGAGCGGGGTACGAGCAGTACTTC

j_call: TRBJ2-2
v_call: TRBV9
d_call: .
clone_size: .
cdr3_aa: CASTLGDPGELFF
cdr3_nt: TGTGCCAGCACCCTAGGGGATCCCGGGGAGCTGTTTTTT

j_call: TRBJ1-1
v_call: TRBV7-9
d_call: TRBD1
clone_size: once
cdr3_aa: CASSLAGRDRGTEAFF
cdr3_nt: TGTGCCAGCAGCTTAGCGGGGCGGGACAGGGGTACTGAAGCTTTCTTT

j_call: TRBJ2-1
v_call: TRBV19
d_call: TRBD1
clone_size: once
cdr3_aa: CASSMTGASEQFF
cdr3_nt: TGTGCCAGTAGTATGACAGGGGCAAGTGAGCAGTTCTTC

j_call: TRBJ2-1
v_call: TRBV2
d_call: TRBD2
clone_size: .
cdr3_aa: CASSEVLFGRADEQFF
cdr3_nt: TGTGCCAGCAGTGAAGTCCTTTTTGGGAGGGCCGATGAGCAGTTCTTC

j_call: TRBJ2-3
v_call: TRBV7-2
d_call: TRBD2
clone_size: once
cdr3_aa: CASSPKVAGGLADTQYF
cdr3_nt: TGTGCCAGCAGTCCCAAGGTTGCGGGAGGATTAGCAGATACGCAGTATTTT

j_call: TRBJ2-1
v_call: TRBV19
d_call: TRBD2
clone_size: .
cdr3_aa: CASRIFWASGRRDEQFF
cdr3_nt: TGTGCCAGTAGAATTTTTTGGGCTAGCGGGAGGAGGGATGAGCAGTTCTTC

j_call: TRBJ1-1
v_call: TRBV5-4
d_call: .
clone_size: .
cdr3_aa: CASSSGLDRLGTEAFF
cdr3_nt: TGTGCCAGCAGCTCCGGCCTAGATCGACTGGGCACTGAAGCTTTCTTT

j_call: TRBJ2-5
v_call: TRBV28
d_call: .
clone_size: .
cdr3_aa: CASSSQGPAETQYF
cdr3_nt: TGTGCCAGCAGTTCACAGGGCCCCGCGGAGACCCAGTACTTC